The 2 T cell receptor beta chains below were found in one sample sequenced in a study of breast tumors, draining lymph nodes, adjacent tissues. TCRdb used MiXCR to reprocess the multiplex PCR reads, holding one entry per CDR3 protein. The table has over 100,000 distinct CDR3 sequences, around 22% seen once. Breast cancer patients provided tissue from their axillary draining lymph nodes. The sequenced sample consisted of axillary lymph node tissue. These receptors all stem from a female donor with breast cancer. Some clones in this sample may be carry-over from other donors' samples.

This clonotype was detected many times. This chain links TRBV3-1 with TRBJ2-7; D ambiguous. CDR1 and CDR2 (germline): LGHDT, YNNKEL (reference sequence). This CDR3 spans 15 amino acids. V dropped 4 bases and J dropped 2 bases, with 15 bases sitting between them. The CDR3 DNA is TGTGCCAGCAGCCTGACCCGGGCCACAGCCTACGAGCAGTACTTC. Translating it yields CASSLTRATAYEQYF.

About this clonotype: A read error is possible here, since a much larger clone lies one base away. J is TRBJ1-2 and V is TRBV27, with D hard to call. V was clipped by 5 bases and J by 4 bases, with 14 bases between them. Germline V lookup: CDR1 MNHEY, CDR2 SMNVEV (reference sequence). This CDR3 region has 14 residues. The CDR3: CASSTKTGAYGYTF. In nucleotides, the CDR3 is TGTGCCAGCAGTACCAAAACGGGCGCCTATGGCTACACCTTC.